The 31 T cell receptor beta chains given below trace back to one sample, sequenced in a study of CD4 and CD8 cells across lung adenocarcinoma regions. TCRdb re-called the PCR reads through MiXCR, storing one row per CDR3 protein. Of around 18,000 distinct CDR3 sequences listed, 51% are singletons. Sequences were obtained from CD8+ T cells from the center of a lung tumor. Receptors originate from a female donor with lung adenocarcinoma. The CD4 and CD8 labels of this study may be unreliable.

The chain links TRBV6-5 to TRBJ2-3; no reliable D call. The CDR3 has 14 residues. Looked up from germline, CDR1 is MNHEY and CDR2 is SVGAGI. The V end lost 7 bases, the J end lost 0 bases, and 11 bases lay between the germline ends. As DNA, the CDR3 is TGTGCCAGCATTAAGACGACTAGCACAGATACGCAGTATTTT. This gives the protein CASIKTTSTDTQYF.

Ten or more counts support this clonotype. The chain uses TRBV6-1 and TRBJ1-5; tentatively, D is TRBD1 (5 bases). The CDR3 has 15 residues. Germline loops: CDR1 MNHNS, CDR2 SASEGT. Trimming took off 2 bases at V and 7 bases at J, with 15 bases between the two ends. The CDR3, as DNA: TGTGCCAGCAGTGAACTGTTCCACGGGGGGCAGCCCCAGCATTTT. Amino acids: CASSELFHGGQPQHF.

CDR3 amino acids: CASSKGSSYNEQFF. For the CDR3, the DNA is TGTGCCAGCAGTAAAGGGAGCTCCTACAATGAGCAGTTCTTC. The V call is TRBV6-1, the J call TRBJ2-1; maybe TRBD2 (5 bases). V was trimmed by 5 bases and J by 0 bases, leaving 8 bases between them. The germline V gene encodes CDR1 MNHNS and CDR2 SASEGT. The length of the CDR3 is 14 residues.

This rearrangement joins TRBV27 to TRBJ2-1; TRBD2 aligns across 14 bases. TRBJ2-7 matches the DNA end more closely, so the J call is doubtful. The CDR3 sequence is 17 residues long. CDR1 is MNHEY and CDR2 is SMNVEV in the germline V gene (reference sequence). CDR3 loop: CASSRLAGGSLGYEQYF. The CDR3 DNA follows: TGTGCCAGCAGTCGACTAGCGGGAGGGTCTCTTGGGTACGAGCAGTACTTC.

Worth noting for this clonotype: The junction and the germline gene differ at one end; a read error may be behind it. The chain couples TRBV12-3 or TRBV12-4 to TRBJ1-5; D may be TRBD1 (5 bases). The CDR3 runs to 15 residues. The CDR3 bases are TGTGCCAGCAGGGTTGGGGGGGTTAGCAATCAGCCCCTGCACTTT. Its protein product is CASRVGGVSNQPLHF.

This clonotype was found a few times. The J gene is TRBJ1-3, the V gene TRBV20-1, with 9 bases matching TRBD1. Trimming cost V 1 base and J 4 bases; bases outside gene matches: 2. The CDR3 has 14 residues. Per the germline V gene, CDR1 is DFQATT and CDR2 is SNEGSKA (reference sequence). The CDR3 region is CSARGTGVGNTIYF. The CDR3 region has the DNA TGCAGTGCTAGAGGGACAGGGGTCGGAAACACCATATATTTT.

Comments on this clonotype: One end of the junction fails to match germline, which may point to a read error. The chain couples TRBV27 to TRBJ2-3; D may be TRBD2 (7 bases). The CDR3 spans 16 residues. CDR1 is MNHEY, CDR2 SMNVEV, per germline (reference sequence). This CDR3 is CASAGWGGPDTDTQYF. CDR3 in DNA: TGTGCCAGCGCCGGTTGGGGGGGCCCTGACACAGATACGCAGTATTTC.

This clonotype was observed a handful of times. The chain carries TRBV6-1 and TRBJ2-5; 7 positions agree with TRBD1. After removal of 4 bases from V and 5 bases from J, the junction contained 7 bases not matched to a gene. Germline assignment: CDR1 MNHNS and CDR2 SASEGT. This CDR3 has 14 residues. The CDR3 nucleotides read TGTGCCAGCAGTGTGGGGACAGTTGCCGAGACCCAGTACTTC. Its protein is CASSVGTVAETQYF.

This chain links TRBV4-1 with TRBJ2-2; D perhaps matches TRBD1 (5 bases). Trimming took 5 bases from V and 6 from J, leaving 19 bases between them. This CDR3 has 16 amino acids. Looked up from germline, CDR1 is MGHRA and CDR2 is YSYEKL. The CDR3 is CASSSDSILSPGELFF. The CDR3 nucleotides read TGCGCCAGCAGCTCCGACAGCATATTAAGTCCCGGGGAGCTGTTTTTT.

This clonotype was counted once. This chain uses TRBV6-1 with TRBJ1-1, with TRBD1 matching over 8 bases. V was clipped by 6 bases and J by 6 bases; unmatched bases: 9. Per germline, CDR1 MNHNS and CDR2 SASEGT. The CDR3 loop spans 14 amino acids. In DNA form, the CDR3 reads TGTGCCAGCAGCGCGGACAGGGATGTGGCTGAAGCTTTCTTT. Its protein product is CASSADRDVAEAFF.

On this clonotype: An end of the junction differs from the germline gene, which may be a read error. This chain joins TRBV7-7 and TRBJ1-1; D is ambiguous. The CDR3 is 13 amino acids. Germline CDR1 SSHAT, CDR2 FNYEAQ (reference sequence). CDR3 region: CASSLRRNTEAFF. The CDR3 DNA reads TGTGCTAGCAGCCTCAGAAGGAACACTGAAGCTTTCTTT.

A few counts support this clonotype. This chain connects TRBV12-5 to TRBJ2-5, with TRBD1 matching 10 bases. The DNA end favors TRBJ2-7, so the J call may be wrong. This CDR3 contains 15 residues. Looked up from germline, CDR1 is LGHNT and CDR2 is FRNRAP. The CDR3 bases are TGTGCTAGTGGTCAAGGGGACAGGGGTGGCTACGAGCAGTACTTC. This sequence encodes CASGQGDRGGYEQYF.

The gene calls are TRBV5-1 and TRBJ2-3; D unresolved. The V and J ends lost 3 bases and 1 base respectively, with 9 bases between them. The CDR3 contains 14 residues. The germline gives CDR1 SGHRS, CDR2 YFSETQ. In DNA, the CDR3 is TGCGCCAGCAGCTCCGGTCCGCGCACAGATACGCAGTATTTT. Translating gives CASSSGPRTDTQYF.

The chain has TRBV6-1 and TRBJ2-1; D remains ambiguous. Germline CDR1 and CDR2: MNHNS and SASEGT. The ends were cut back, 4 bases at V and 6 bases at J, with 22 bases in the middle. The CDR3 is 17 amino acids. CDR3 sequence reads: CASSVLRIGLRGNEQFF. The DNA for the CDR3 is TGTGCCAGCAGTGTCTTACGAATCGGGCTACGAGGCAATGAGCAGTTCTTC.

This rearrangement joins TRBV5-1 to TRBJ2-2; no firm D call. V lost 2 bases to trimming and J lost 2 bases, with 7 bases between them. Germline V CDR1 and CDR2: SGHRS, YFSETQ. The CDR3 has 14 amino acids. The CDR3 protein is CASSFGVNTGELFF. The CDR3 coding sequence is TGCGCCAGCAGCTTTGGGGTAAACACCGGGGAGCTGTTTTTT.

This chain uses TRBV6-4 with TRBJ2-3; D perhaps matches TRBD2 (5 bases). V lost 5 bases and J lost 4, with 10 bases in between. CDR3 length: 13 amino acids. The germline V gene encodes CDR1 MRHNA and CDR2 SNTAGT. The CDR3 nucleotides read TGTGCCAGCAGTAGGAGGTTCTCAGATACGCAGTATTTT. The encoded protein is CASSRRFSDTQYF.

The rearrangement links TRBV7-6 to TRBJ2-5, with TRBD2 matching over 7 bases. The DNA end lines up better with TRBJ2-3; the J call may be wrong. Per the germline V gene, CDR1 is SGHVS and CDR2 is FNYEAQ. The CDR3 is made up of 18 amino acids. CDR3 loop: CASSLGALSGGVTDTQYF. The CDR3 bases are TGTGCCAGCAGCCTAGGGGCCTTGTCGGGAGGAGTGACAGATACGCAGTATTTT.

Comments on this clonotype: A junction end diverges from the germline sequence, so it may reflect a read error. The chain has TRBV6-1 and TRBJ2-3; 8 nucleotides line up with TRBD2. Germline V gives CDR1 MNHNS, CDR2 SASEGT. The CDR3 covers 16 residues. CDR3 amino acids: CASSGASGSGTDTQYF. DNA of the CDR3: TGTGCCAGCTCCGGGGCCAGCGGGAGTGGCACAGATACGCAGTACTTT.

The J gene is TRBJ2-1, the V gene TRBV27; D perhaps matches TRBD1 (6 bases). Germline CDR1 reads MNHEY; CDR2 reads SMNVEV (reference sequence). This CDR3 region has 15 residues. V shed 5 bases and J shed 8 bases, with 19 bases lying between them. The CDR3 bases are TGTGCCAGCAGTACCCGGACAGTGGTCACCGATGAGCAGTTCTTC. Translating it yields CASSTRTVVTDEQFF.

A word on this clonotype: One end of the junction is discordant with germline, which a read error may explain. The J gene is TRBJ2-5, the V gene TRBV4-3; D is possibly TRBD2 (6 bases). The J call may be mistaken, given a closer DNA end match to TRBJ2-7. The germline V gene encodes CDR1 LGHNA and CDR2 YSLEER. This CDR3 is 16 amino acids long. The CDR3 nucleotides read TGCGCCAGAAGCCAAGGGCGGGCGGGGTCCCCCTACGAGCAGTACTTC. This encodes CARSQGRAGSPYEQYF.

The CDR3: CSARAWRPGDIQYF. As DNA, the CDR3 is TGCAGTGCTAGAGCTTGGAGGCCTGGGGACATTCAGTACTTC. The rearrangement uses TRBV20-1 and TRBJ2-4, with a weak D call TRBD2 (5 bases). This CDR3 has 14 amino acids. From germline, CDR1 is DFQATT and CDR2 SNEGSKA (reference sequence). V lost 1 base, J lost 8 bases, and 15 bases lay in between.

This clonotype was found once. The rearrangement links TRBV10-2 to TRBJ2-1; unclear D gene. Trimming removed 3 bases from V and 4 bases from J, with 10 bases in between. CDR3 length: 14 amino acids. Germline loops: CDR1 WSHSY, CDR2 SAAADI. For the CDR3, the DNA is TGCGCCAGCAGTGAATTGGCCACATACAATGAGCAGTTCTTC. It yields the protein CASSELATYNEQFF.

This clonotype was seen repeatedly, ten times or more. The chain links TRBV12-3 or TRBV12-4 to TRBJ2-7, with a tentative D call TRBD1 (6 bases). Trimming shortened V by 5 bases and J by 0 bases, and 14 bases separated the two germline ends. This CDR3 has 15 residues. CDR3 region: CASSKNRDNSYEQYF. The DNA for the CDR3 is TGTGCCAGCAGTAAAAACCGGGACAACTCCTACGAGCAGTACTTC.

The V gene is TRBV7-2, the J gene TRBJ1-2; 7 nucleotides match TRBD1. Germline CDR1 reads SGHTA; CDR2 reads FQGNSA. The junction had 9 bases not matched to a gene; V was cut back by 4 bases and J by 4 bases. The CDR3 runs 15 residues. This CDR3 is CASSSLGQAGYGYTF. CDR3 DNA: TGTGCCAGCAGCTCCCTCGGACAGGCGGGCTATGGCTACACCTTC.

The chain links TRBV6-1 to TRBJ2-1; 9 bases are a match to TRBD2. The ends lost 5 bases at V and 5 bases at J; junction bases unmatched: 7. This CDR3 spans 15 amino acids. Per the germline V gene, CDR1 is MNHNS and CDR2 is SASEGT. The DNA of the CDR3 is TGTGCCAGCAGTCAGATAGCGGGAGCAAACAATGAGCAGTTCTTC. Translated: CASSQIAGANNEQFF.

Turning to this clonotype: A much larger clone lies a single base off, so this may be a read error. V gene TRBV7-6 combines with J gene TRBJ2-1; D is unclear. Trimming shortened V by 1 base and J by 13 bases, and 26 bases separated the two germline ends. The CDR3 loop spans 17 amino acids. Germline V CDR1 and CDR2: SGHVS, FNYEAQ. CDR3 sequence: CASSLERLLGRKETQFF. CDR3 nucleotides: TGTGCCAGCAGCTTAGAGCGCCTTTTAGGAAGGAAAGAGACCCAGTTCTTC.

The rearrangement joins TRBV6-1 to TRBJ2-4; D perhaps matches TRBD1 (6 bases). V lost 8 bases and J lost 13, with 27 bases in between. Germline V gene lookup returns CDR1 MNHNS and CDR2 SASEGT. This CDR3 is built from 15 residues. The CDR3 spells CASGRGGSGQETQYF. The DNA for the CDR3 is TGTGCCAGCGGGCGAGGGGGATCGGGCCAAGAGACGCAGTACTTC.

This clonotype is classed as medium-sized. The gene calls are TRBV27 and TRBJ2-1, with 10 bases matching TRBD2. The J call may be wrong; the DNA end is better matched by TRBJ2-7. CDR3 length equals 14 residues. CDR1 MNHEY and CDR2 SMNVEV come from the germline V gene (reference sequence). The DNA for the CDR3 is TGTGCCAGCAGTTTACGACTAGCGGGCTACGAGCAGTACTTC. Its translation is CASSLRLAGYEQYF.

The chain joins TRBV6-1 to TRBJ2-1; 7 nucleotides match TRBD1. With the DNA end fitting TRBJ2-7 better, the J assignment may be wrong. This CDR3 has 14 residues. Per germline, CDR1 MNHNS and CDR2 SASEGT. CDR3 protein: CASRPPGQSYEQYF. Written as DNA, the CDR3 is TGTGCCAGCAGGCCCCCGGGACAGTCCTACGAGCAGTACTTC.

Comment on this clonotype: This could be a read error, since a much larger clone is one nucleotide away. The chain links TRBV7-2 to TRBJ2-1; 10 bases agree with TRBD1. CDR1 SGHTA and CDR2 FQGNSA come from the germline V gene. V dropped 5 bases and J dropped 13; count of bases not matched to a gene: 8. The CDR3 loop spans 13 amino acids. DNA for the CDR3: TGTGCCAGCAGCCCCGGGACAGGGGAGACCCAGTTCTTC. Protein sequence: CASSPGTGETQFF.

This clonotype has just one count. The rearrangement uses TRBV14 and TRBJ2-1, with D unclear. Per the germline V gene, CDR1 is SGHDN and CDR2 is FVKESK. This CDR3 region has 12 residues. V lost 1 base and J lost 7, with 5 bases in between. The CDR3 sequence is CASSQVGNEQFF. Written as DNA, the CDR3 is TGTGCCAGCAGCCAAGTCGGGAATGAGCAGTTCTTC.